The sequence of this T cell receptor beta chain was determined in a study of CD8+CD57+ T cells in acquired aplastic anemia. Across the study: Sorted CD4+ and CD8+ cells gave an average of approximately 3.4 ug of DNA.

A few counts support this clonotype. The CDR3 runs to 14 residues. Trimming shortened V by 5 bases and J by 6 bases, and 16 bases separated the two germline ends. Germline CDR1 reads DFQATT; CDR2 reads SNEGSKA (reference sequence). Genomic DNA templated the TCR beta VDJ and CDR3 profiling. One entry per CDR3 protein results from TCRdb running MiXCR on the reads. The sample includes 350,000 to 450,000 distinct CDR3 sequences, 65% to 80% seen only once; the top ten take more than 3.5%. This TCR came from a human donor in good health, serving as a control. The source material was sorted CD4+, CD8+, or CD8+CD57+ T cells (not recorded which) from PBMCs. The J gene is TRBJ2-2, the V gene TRBV20-1, with D possibly matching TRBD2 (7 bases). CDR3 nucleotides: TGCAGTGCTGCAACAGGGAGGGTGGCCGGGGAGCTGTTTTTT. Residues: CSAATGRVAGELFF.